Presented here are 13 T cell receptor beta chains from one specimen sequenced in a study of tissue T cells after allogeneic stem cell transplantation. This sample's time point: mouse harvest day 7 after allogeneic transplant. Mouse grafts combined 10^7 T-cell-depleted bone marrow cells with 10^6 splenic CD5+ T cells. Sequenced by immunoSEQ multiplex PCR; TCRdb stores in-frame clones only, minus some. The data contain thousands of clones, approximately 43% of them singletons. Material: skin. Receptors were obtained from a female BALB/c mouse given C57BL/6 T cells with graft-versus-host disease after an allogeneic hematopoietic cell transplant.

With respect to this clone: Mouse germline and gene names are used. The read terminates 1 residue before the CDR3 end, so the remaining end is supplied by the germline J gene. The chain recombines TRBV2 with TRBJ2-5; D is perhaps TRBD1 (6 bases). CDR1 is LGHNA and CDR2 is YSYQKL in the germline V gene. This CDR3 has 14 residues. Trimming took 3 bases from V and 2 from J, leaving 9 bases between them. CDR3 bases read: TGTGCCAGCAGCCATGGACAGTTCCAAGACACCCAGTAC. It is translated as CASSHGQFQDTQY. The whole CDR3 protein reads CASSHGQFQDTQYF. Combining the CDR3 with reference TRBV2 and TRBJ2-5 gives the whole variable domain DPKIIQKPKYLVAVTGSEKILICEQYLGHNAMYWYRQSAKKPLEFMFSYSYQKLMDNQTASSRFQPQSSKKNHLDLQITALKPDDSATYFCASSHGQFQDTQYFGPGTRLLVL.

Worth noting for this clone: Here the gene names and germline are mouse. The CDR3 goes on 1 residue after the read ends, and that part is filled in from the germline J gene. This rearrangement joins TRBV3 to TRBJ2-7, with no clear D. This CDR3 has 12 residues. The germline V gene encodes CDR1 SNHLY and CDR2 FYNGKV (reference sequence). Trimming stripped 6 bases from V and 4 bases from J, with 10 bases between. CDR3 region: CASRPGRYEQYF. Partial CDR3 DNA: TGTGCCAGCAGGCCGGGAAGATATGAACAGTAC.

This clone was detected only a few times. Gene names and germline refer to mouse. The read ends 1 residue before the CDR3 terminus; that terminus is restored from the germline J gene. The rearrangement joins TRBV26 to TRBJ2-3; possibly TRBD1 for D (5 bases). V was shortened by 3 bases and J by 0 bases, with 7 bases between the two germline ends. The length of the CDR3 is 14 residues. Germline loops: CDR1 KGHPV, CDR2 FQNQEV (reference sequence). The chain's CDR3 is CASSLQGSAETLYF. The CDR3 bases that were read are TGTGCCAGCAGTCTTCAGGGTAGTGCAGAAACGCTGTAT.

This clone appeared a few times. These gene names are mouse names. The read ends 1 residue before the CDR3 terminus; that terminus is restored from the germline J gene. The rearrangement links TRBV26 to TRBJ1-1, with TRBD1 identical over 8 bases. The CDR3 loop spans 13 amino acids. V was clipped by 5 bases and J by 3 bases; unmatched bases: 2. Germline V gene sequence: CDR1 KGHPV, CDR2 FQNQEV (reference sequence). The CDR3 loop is CASSKTGDTEVFF. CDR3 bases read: TGTGCCAGCAGTAAGACAGGGGACACAGAAGTCTTC.

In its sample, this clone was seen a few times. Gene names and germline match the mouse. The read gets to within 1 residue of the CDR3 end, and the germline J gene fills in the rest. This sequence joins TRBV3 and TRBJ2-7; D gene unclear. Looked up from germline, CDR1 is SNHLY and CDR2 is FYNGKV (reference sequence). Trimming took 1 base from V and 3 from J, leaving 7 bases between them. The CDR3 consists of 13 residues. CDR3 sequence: CASSLGQYYEQYF. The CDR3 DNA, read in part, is TGTGCCAGCAGCTTAGGACAATACTATGAACAGTAC.

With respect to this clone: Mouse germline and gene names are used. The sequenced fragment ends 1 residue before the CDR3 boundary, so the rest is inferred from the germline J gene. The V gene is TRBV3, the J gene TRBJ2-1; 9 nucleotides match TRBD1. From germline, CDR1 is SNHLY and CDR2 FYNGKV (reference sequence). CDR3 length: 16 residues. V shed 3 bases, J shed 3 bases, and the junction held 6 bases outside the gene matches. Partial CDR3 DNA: TGTGCCAGCAGCTTTCCCTGGGACAGGGCCTATGCTGAGCAGTTC. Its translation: CASSFPWDRAYAEQF. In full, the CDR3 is CASSFPWDRAYAEQFF. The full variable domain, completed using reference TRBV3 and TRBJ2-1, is GPKVLQIPSHQIIDMGQMVTLNCDPVSNHLYFYWYKQILGQQMEFLVNFYNGKVMEKSKLFKDQFSVERPDGSYFTLKIQPTALEDSAVYFCASSFPWDRAYAEQFFGPGTRLTVL.

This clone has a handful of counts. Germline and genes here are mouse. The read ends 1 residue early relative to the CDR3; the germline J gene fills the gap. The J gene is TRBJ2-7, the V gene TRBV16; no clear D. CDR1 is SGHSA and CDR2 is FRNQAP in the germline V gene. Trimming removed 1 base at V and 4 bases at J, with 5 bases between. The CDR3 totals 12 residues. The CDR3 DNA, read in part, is TGTGCAAGCAGCTTAGCTGGATATGAACAGTAC. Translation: CASSLAGYEQY. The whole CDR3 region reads CASSLAGYEQYF. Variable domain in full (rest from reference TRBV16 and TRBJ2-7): NAGVIQTPRHKVTGKGQEATLWCEPISGHSAVFWYRQTIVQGLEFLTYFRNQAPIDDSGMPKERFSAQMPNQSHSTLKIQSTQPQDSAVYLCASSLAGYEQYFGPGTRLTVL.

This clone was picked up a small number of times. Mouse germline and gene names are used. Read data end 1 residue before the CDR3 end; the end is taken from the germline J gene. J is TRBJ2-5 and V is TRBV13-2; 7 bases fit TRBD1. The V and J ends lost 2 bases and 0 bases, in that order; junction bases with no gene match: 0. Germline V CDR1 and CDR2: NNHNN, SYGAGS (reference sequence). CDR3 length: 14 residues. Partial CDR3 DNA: TGTGCCAGCGGTGACAGGGGGAACCAAGACACCCAGTAC. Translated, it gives CASGDRGNQDTQY. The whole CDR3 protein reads CASGDRGNQDTQYF.

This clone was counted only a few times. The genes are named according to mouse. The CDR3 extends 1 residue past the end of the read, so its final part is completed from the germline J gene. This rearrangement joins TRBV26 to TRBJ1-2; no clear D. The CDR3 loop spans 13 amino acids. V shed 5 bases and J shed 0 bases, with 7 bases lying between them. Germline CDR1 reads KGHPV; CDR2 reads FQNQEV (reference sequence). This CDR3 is CASSRTANSDYTF. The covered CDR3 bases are TGTGCCAGCAGTAGGACGGCAAACTCCGACTACACC.

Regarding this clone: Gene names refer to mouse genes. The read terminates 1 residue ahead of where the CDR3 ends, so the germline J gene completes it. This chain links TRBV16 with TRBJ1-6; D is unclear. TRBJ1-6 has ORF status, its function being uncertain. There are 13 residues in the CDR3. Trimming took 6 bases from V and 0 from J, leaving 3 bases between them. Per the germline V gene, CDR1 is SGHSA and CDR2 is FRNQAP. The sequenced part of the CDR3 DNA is TGTGCAAGCAGTCATTCCTATAATTCGCCCCTCTAC. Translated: CASSHSYNSPLY. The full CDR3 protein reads CASSHSYNSPLYF.

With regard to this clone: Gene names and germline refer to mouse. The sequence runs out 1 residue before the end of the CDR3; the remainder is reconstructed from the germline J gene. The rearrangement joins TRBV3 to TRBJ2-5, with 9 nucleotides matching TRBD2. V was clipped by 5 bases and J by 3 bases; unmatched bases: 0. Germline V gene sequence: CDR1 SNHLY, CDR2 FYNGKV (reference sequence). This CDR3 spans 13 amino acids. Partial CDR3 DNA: TGTGCCAGCAGCGGACTGGGGCAAGACACCCAGTAC. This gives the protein CASSGLGQDTQY. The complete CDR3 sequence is CASSGLGQDTQYF.

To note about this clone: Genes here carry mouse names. The sequenced part of the CDR3 DNA is TGTGCCAGCAGTCTGTATTGGGGGGAGGTTGCAGAAACGCTGTAT. It is translated as CASSLYWGEVAETLY. The entire CDR3 is CASSLYWGEVAETLYF. The chain is built from TRBV24 and TRBJ2-3; 7 positions match TRBD2. The read stops 1 residue short of the end of the CDR3; the missing end is completed from the germline J gene. From germline, CDR1 is KGHTA and CDR2 FRNEEI. V trimming: 0 bases; J trimming: 2 bases; junction bases outside the gene matches: 5. The CDR3 covers 16 residues.

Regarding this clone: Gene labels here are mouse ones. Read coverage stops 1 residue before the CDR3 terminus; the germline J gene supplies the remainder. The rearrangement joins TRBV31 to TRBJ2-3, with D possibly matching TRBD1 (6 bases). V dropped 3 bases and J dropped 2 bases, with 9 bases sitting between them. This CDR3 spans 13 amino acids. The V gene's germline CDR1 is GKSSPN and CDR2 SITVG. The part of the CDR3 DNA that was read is TGTGCCTGGAGACAGGGAGATGCAGAAACGCTGTAT. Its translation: CAWRQGDAETLY. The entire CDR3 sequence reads CAWRQGDAETLYF.